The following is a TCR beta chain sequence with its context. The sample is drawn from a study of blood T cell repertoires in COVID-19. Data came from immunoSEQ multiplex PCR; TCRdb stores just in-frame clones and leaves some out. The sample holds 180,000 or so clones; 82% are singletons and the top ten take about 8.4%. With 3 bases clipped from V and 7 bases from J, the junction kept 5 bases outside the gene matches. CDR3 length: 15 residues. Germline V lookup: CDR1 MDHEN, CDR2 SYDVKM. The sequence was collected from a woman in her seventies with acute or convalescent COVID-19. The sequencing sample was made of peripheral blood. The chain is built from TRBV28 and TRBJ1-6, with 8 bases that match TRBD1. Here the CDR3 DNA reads TGTGCCAGCAGTTTGACAGGGGCGGGGAATTCACCCCTCCACTTT. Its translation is CASSLTGAGNSPLHF.